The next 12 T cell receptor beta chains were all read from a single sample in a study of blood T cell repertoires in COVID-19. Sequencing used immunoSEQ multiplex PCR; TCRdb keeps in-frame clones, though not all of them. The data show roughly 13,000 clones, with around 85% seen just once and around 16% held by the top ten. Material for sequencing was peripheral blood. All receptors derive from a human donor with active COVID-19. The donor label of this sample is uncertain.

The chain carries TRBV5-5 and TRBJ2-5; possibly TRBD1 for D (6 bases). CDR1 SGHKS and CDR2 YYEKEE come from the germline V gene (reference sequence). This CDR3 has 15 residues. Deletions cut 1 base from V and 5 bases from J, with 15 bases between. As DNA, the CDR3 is TGTGCCAGCAGCTTGCTCTCCGGACAGATGGAGACCCAGTACTTC. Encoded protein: CASSLLSGQMETQYF.

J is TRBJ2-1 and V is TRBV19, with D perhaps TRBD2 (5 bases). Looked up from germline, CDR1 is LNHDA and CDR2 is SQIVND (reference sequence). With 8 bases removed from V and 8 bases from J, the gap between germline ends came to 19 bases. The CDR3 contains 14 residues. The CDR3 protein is CASGLRGLVDEQFF. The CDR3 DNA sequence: TGTGCCAGTGGCCTCCGGGGTCTGGTGGATGAGCAGTTCTTC.

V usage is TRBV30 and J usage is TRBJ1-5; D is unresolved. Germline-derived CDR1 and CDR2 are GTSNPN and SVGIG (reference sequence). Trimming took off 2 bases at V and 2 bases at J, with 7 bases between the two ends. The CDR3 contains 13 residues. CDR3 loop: CAWSPKGNQPQHF. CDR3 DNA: TGTGCCTGGAGTCCTAAAGGCAATCAGCCCCAGCATTTT.

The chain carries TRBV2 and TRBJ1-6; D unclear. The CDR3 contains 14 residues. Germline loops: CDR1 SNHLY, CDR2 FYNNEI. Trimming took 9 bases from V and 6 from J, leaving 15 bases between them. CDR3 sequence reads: CASTLDHFNSPLHF. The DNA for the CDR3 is TGTGCCAGTACCCTAGACCATTTTAATTCACCCCTCCACTTT.

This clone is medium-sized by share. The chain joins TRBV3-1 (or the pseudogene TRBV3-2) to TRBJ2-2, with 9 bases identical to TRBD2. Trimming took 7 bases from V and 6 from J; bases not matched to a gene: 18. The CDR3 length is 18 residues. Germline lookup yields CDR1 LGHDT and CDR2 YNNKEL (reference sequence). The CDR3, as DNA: TGTGCCAGCACCCCCCGCTTTTTGCGGGAGGGAAGGCCCGGGGAGCTGTTTTTT. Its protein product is CASTPRFLREGRPGELFF.

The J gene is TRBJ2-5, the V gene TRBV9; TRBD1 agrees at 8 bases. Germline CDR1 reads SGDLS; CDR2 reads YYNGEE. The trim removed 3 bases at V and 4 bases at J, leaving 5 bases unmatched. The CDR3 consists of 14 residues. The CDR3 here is CASSARQGTETQYF. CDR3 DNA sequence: TGTGCCAGCAGCGCACGACAGGGGACAGAGACCCAGTACTTC.

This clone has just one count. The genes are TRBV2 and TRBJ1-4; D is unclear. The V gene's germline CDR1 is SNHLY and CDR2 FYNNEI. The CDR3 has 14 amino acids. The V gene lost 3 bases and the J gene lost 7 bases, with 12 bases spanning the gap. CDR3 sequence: CASSEGWGGEKLFF. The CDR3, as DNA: TGTGCCAGCAGTGAGGGGTGGGGAGGTGAAAAACTGTTTTTT.

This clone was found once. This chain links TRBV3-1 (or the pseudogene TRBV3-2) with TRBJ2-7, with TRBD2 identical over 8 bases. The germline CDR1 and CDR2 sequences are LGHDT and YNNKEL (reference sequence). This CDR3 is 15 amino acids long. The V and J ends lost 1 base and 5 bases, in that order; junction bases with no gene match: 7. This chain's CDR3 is CASSQAAGGYHEQYF. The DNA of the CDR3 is TGTGCCAGCAGCCAAGCGGCGGGAGGATACCACGAGCAGTACTTC.

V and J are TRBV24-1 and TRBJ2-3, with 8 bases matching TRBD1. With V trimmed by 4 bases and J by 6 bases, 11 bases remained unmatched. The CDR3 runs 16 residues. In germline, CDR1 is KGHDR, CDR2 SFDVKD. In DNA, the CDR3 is TGTGCCACCAGTGAGGGGACAGGAGAGGTTTGGGATACGCAGTATTTT. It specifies CATSEGTGEVWDTQYF.

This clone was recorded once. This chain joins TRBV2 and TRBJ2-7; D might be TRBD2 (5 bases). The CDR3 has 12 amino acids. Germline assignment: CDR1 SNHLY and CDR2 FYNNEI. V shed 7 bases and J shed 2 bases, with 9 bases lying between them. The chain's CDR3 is CASIGEPYEQYF. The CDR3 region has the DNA TGTGCCAGCATCGGGGAACCCTACGAGCAGTACTTC.

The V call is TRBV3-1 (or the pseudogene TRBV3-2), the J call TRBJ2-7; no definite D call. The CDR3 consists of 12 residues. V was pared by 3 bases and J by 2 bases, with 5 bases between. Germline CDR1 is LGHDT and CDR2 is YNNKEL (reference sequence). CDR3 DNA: TGTGCCAGCAGCCATCTAGCCTACGAGCAGTACTTC. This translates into CASSHLAYEQYF.

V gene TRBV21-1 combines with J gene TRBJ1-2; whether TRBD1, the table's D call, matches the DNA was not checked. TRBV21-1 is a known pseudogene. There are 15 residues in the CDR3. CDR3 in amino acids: CASSKGRQTGEDYTF. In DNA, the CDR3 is TGTGCCAGCAGCAAAGGTCGCCAGACAGGGGAAGACTACACCTTC.